This entry describes one T cell receptor beta chain. The antigen remains unidentified. This sample stems from a study of a mutant IDH1 vaccine in newly diagnosed glioma. Background on the study: There were eight vaccinations for patients, given in weeks 1, 3, 5, 7, 11, 15, 19 and 23. The start of vaccination came 4-6 weeks after radiotherapy alone, or with temozolomide cycles. Study results and limitations: Shifts in the top peripheral T cell clonotypes seemed unrelated to pseudoprogression.

Regarding time point: week 11, during vaccination. Doses consisted of 300 ug of mutant IDH1 20-mer peptide each, paired with topical imiquimod. Donor diagnoses consisted of new WHO grade 3 or 4 IDH1-mutant, ATRX-lost astrocytomas. Sequencing used immunoSEQ multiplex PCR; TCRdb keeps in-frame clones, though not all of them. The sample comprises around 40,000 clones, around 84% of which are singletons, and about 2.2% rests with the top ten. V was clipped by 5 bases and J by 3 bases; unmatched bases: 8. Germline V gene sequence: CDR1 LNHDA, CDR2 SQIVND (reference sequence). This CDR3 has 15 residues. The sequences come from PBMCs, collected from a glioma patient whose treatment included an IDH1 peptide vaccine. The chain joins TRBV19 to TRBJ2-7; TRBD1 matches at 9 bases. This TCR was sampled from a man aged 35-49 years with glioma. CDR3 residues: CASSPGQGKIYEQYF. In DNA form, the CDR3 reads TGTGCCAGTAGTCCGGGACAGGGTAAGATCTACGAGCAGTACTTC.